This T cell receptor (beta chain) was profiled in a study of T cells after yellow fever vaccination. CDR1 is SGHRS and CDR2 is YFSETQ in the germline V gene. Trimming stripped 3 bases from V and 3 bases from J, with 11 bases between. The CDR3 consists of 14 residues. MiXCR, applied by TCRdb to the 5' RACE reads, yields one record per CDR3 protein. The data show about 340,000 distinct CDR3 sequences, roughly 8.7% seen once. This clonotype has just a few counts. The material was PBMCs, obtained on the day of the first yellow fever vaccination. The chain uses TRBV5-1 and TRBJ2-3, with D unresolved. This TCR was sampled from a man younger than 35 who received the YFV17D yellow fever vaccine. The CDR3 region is CASSSEPFTDTQYF. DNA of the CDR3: TGCGCCAGCAGCTCGGAACCCTTTACAGATACGCAGTATTTT.